This entry describes one T cell receptor beta chain. This sample stems from a study of shared clonotypes between healthy human individuals. TCRdb keeps only in-frame clones here, not all; method: immunoSEQ multiplex PCR. The sample lists 2 million to 3 million clones; 93% were seen once. The CDR3 spans 19 residues. Trimming shortened V by 3 bases and J by 1 base, and 23 bases separated the two germline ends. The germline V gene has CDR1 SGDLS and CDR2 YYNGEE. The TCR was taken from a man in his late teens or twenties in good health. Some clones in this sample may be carry-over from other donors' samples. The sample consisted of naive CD4+ T cells from PBMCs. Described subset: CD45RA+ positively selected. The chain joins TRBV9 to TRBJ1-3; a possible D gene is TRBD1 (6 bases). The CDR3 DNA follows: TGTGCCAGCAGCGCCACCCCCATCACCACAGGGCCATCTGGAAACACCATATATTTT. It encodes CASSATPITTGPSGNTIYF.